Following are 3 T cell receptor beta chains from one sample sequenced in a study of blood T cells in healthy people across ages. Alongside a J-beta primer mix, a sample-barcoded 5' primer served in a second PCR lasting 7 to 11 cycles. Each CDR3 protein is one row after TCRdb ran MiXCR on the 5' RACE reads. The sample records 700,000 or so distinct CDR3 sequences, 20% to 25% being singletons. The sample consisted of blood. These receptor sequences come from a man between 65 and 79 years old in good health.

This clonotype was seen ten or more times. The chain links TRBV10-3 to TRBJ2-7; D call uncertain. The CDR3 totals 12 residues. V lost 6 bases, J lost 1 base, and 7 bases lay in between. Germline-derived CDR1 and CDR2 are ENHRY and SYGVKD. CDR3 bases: TGTGCCATCAGCGATGCTTCCTACGAGCAGTACTTC. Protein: CAISDASYEQYF.

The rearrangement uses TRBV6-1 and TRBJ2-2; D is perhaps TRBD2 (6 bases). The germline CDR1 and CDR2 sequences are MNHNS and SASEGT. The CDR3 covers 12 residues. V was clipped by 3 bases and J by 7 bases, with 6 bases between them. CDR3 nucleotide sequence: TGTGCCAGCAGTGAGACTAGCGGGGAGCTGTTTTTT. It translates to CASSETSGELFF.

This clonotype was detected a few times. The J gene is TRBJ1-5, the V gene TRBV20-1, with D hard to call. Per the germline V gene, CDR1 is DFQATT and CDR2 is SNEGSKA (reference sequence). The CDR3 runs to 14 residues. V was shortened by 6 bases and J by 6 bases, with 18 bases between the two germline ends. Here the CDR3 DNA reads TGCAGTGCACTCCCTAACATTGTAAGTCAGCCCCAGCATTTT. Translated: CSALPNIVSQPQHF.